These 2 T cell receptor beta chains came from one sample sequenced in a study of OX40 agonist ivuxolimab in advanced cancers. TCRdb keeps only in-frame clones here, not all; method: immunoSEQ multiplex PCR. The sample includes around 72,000 clones, 85% of them seen just once. The sequencing used CD4+ or CD8+ T cells sorted from blood, collected in a trial of the OX40 agonist ivuxolimab. These receptors were taken from an adult with an advanced solid tumor such as melanoma, head and neck, liver or kidney cancer.

The genes are TRBV6-5 and TRBJ2-7; 8 bases are a match to TRBD2. The CDR3 runs 13 residues. In germline, CDR1 is MNHEY, CDR2 SVGAGI. The trim removed 5 bases at V and 4 bases at J, leaving 4 bases unmatched. CDR3 nucleotide sequence: TGTGCCAGCAGTCTTAGCGGGGTTTACGAGCAGTACTTC. Amino acids: CASSLSGVYEQYF.

This chain links TRBV6-1 with TRBJ1-6; no reliable D call. The CDR3 is 15 amino acids. The V end was cut by 1 base, the J end by 4 bases, with 8 bases between. From germline, CDR1 is MNHNS and CDR2 SASEGT. Here the CDR3 DNA reads TGTGCCAGCAGTGAAGACAGAGATTATAATTCACCCCTCCACTTT. Amino acid sequence: CASSEDRDYNSPLHF.